A single sample is the source of the 30 T cell receptor beta chains below, sequenced in a study of CD8 T cells in Susac syndrome. RNA, at about 0.45 to 1 ug, was reverse transcribed with random hexamers. TCRdb reprocessed the immunoSEQ multiplex PCR reads via MiXCR and lists one record per CDR3 protein. The data show some 300,000 distinct CDR3 sequences, roughly 90% seen once. Source material: CD8+ T cells from PBMCs. These receptors were collected from a human donor with multiple sclerosis.

The chain combines TRBV15 with TRBJ2-3; D call uncertain. The CDR3 loop spans 13 amino acids. V was trimmed by 8 bases and J by 2 bases, leaving 11 bases between them. Germline V gene sequence: CDR1 LNHNV, CDR2 YYDKDF (reference sequence). CDR3 DNA sequence: TGTGCCACCCGATTGCACCTCACAGATACGCAGTATTTT. Protein: CATRLHLTDTQYF.

The chain carries TRBV14 and TRBJ2-5; D is perhaps TRBD1 (5 bases). Germline values: CDR1 SGHDN, CDR2 FVKESK. Trimming stripped 6 bases from V and 4 bases from J, with 18 bases between. The CDR3 is made up of 15 amino acids. CDR3 loop: CASSPRLGRGETQYF. CDR3 sequence (DNA): TGTGCCAGCAGTCCTCGACTGGGAAGGGGAGAGACCCAGTACTTC.

The V and J genes are TRBV19 and TRBJ2-7, with TRBD1 matching over 9 bases. Germline loops: CDR1 LNHDA, CDR2 SQIVND (reference sequence). The CDR3 sequence is 16 residues long. The ends lost 7 bases at V and 2 bases at J; junction bases unmatched: 12. The CDR3 bases are TGTGCCAGTACTCACGGTTGGGGACAGGGAACCTACGAGCAGTACTTC. As protein: CASTHGWGQGTYEQYF.

V is TRBV28 and J is TRBJ2-1; D remains unclear. V lost 8 bases to trimming and J lost 6 bases, with 14 bases between them. The CDR3 is 13 residues long. CDR1 and CDR2 from the germline V gene are MDHEN and SYDVKM. CDR3 sequence (DNA): TGTGCCAGCGCCCTTTCTCTAACCAATGAGCAGTTCTTC. Amino acid sequence: CASALSLTNEQFF.

This chain joins TRBV29-1 and TRBJ2-2; TRBD2 matches at 12 bases. Germline-derived CDR1 and CDR2 are SQVTM and ANQGSEA. The CDR3 loop spans 15 amino acids. V dropped 4 bases and J dropped 6; count of bases not matched to a gene: 6. Here the CDR3 DNA reads TGCAGCGTTGCCCCGGGACTAGCGGGTCCCGGGGAGCTGTTTTTT. Its protein is CSVAPGLAGPGELFF.

The rearrangement joins TRBV3-1 to TRBJ2-2, with D possibly being TRBD1 (5 bases). V gave up 0 bases and J gave up 1 base, with 12 bases separating them. The CDR3 covers 17 residues. Germline V gives CDR1 LGHDT, CDR2 YNNKEL (reference sequence). The CDR3 DNA sequence: TGTGCCAGCAGCCAAGAGGTCGGTAGGGGGAACACCGGGGAGCTGTTTTTT. Amino acids: CASSQEVGRGNTGELFF.

The chain couples TRBV7-3 to TRBJ2-3; D gene uncertain. Per germline, CDR1 SGHTA and CDR2 FQGTGA. The ends were cut back, 3 bases at V and 2 bases at J, with 12 bases in the middle. This CDR3 is built from 15 residues. CDR3 coding DNA: TGTGCCAGCAGCTTGCGAGCTGGGTCCACAGATACGCAGTATTTT. As protein: CASSLRAGSTDTQYF.

The rearrangement uses TRBV19 and TRBJ2-7, with 9 nucleotides matching TRBD1. V dropped 10 bases and J dropped 3; count of bases not matched to a gene: 16. The length of the CDR3 is 16 residues. Germline CDR1 LNHDA, CDR2 SQIVND (reference sequence). CDR3 in DNA: TGTGCCACCCAACCGACAGGGGGTTGGACCGACTACGAGCAGTACTTC. Encoded protein: CATQPTGGWTDYEQYF.

This clonotype was seen once. The chain uses TRBV2 and TRBJ1-2; possible D gene TRBD1, 6 bases. This CDR3 contains 16 residues. Germline CDR1 SNHLY, CDR2 FYNNEI. V lost 1 base, J lost 2 bases, and 14 bases lay in between. The CDR3 sequence is CASSEDGTGTNYGYTF. CDR3 DNA: TGTGCCAGCAGTGAAGACGGTACAGGGACGAACTATGGCTACACCTTC.

This chain uses TRBV30 with TRBJ2-3, with D uncertain. V lost 3 bases, J lost 6 bases, and 10 bases lay in between. Germline V gene lookup returns CDR1 GTSNPN and CDR2 SVGIG (reference sequence). The CDR3 totals 12 residues. Written as DNA, the CDR3 is TGTGCCTGGAGCCCGATGGTGGATACGCAGTATTTT. It is translated as CAWSPMVDTQYF.

The rearrangement uses TRBV7-6 and TRBJ2-1, with D tentatively TRBD1 (5 bases). Germline CDR1 is SGHVS and CDR2 is FNYEAQ. The CDR3 extends over 14 amino acids. Trimming took 5 bases from V and 5 from J, leaving 13 bases between them. Here the CDR3 reads CASSPGNRDNEQFF. The CDR3, as DNA: TGTGCCAGCAGCCCAGGGAATAGGGACAATGAGCAGTTCTTC.

The DNA for the CDR3 is TGTGCCAGCAGTGAATTCACCGGGGAGCTGTTTTTT. Amino acids: CASSEFTGELFF. This chain connects TRBV25-1 to TRBJ2-2; no clear D gene. Germline V gene sequence: CDR1 MGHDK, CDR2 SYGVNS. The ends were cut back, 1 base at V and 4 bases at J, with 1 base in the middle. The CDR3 is made up of 12 amino acids.

The chain recombines TRBV30 with TRBJ2-7; TRBD2 aligns across 13 bases. The junction had 5 bases not matched to a gene; V was cut back by 3 bases and J by 9 bases. This CDR3 is built from 13 residues. Per germline, CDR1 GTSNPN and CDR2 SVGIG (reference sequence). CDR3 nucleotides: TGTGCCTGGAGCGGACTAGCGGGAGTATCGCAGTACTTC. Translation gives CAWSGLAGVSQYF.

This clonotype was counted a single time. The V and J genes are TRBV3-1 and TRBJ2-2, with D unclear. The CDR3 consists of 11 residues. Per germline, CDR1 LGHDT and CDR2 YNNKEL (reference sequence). V was trimmed by 10 bases and J by 6 bases, leaving 9 bases between them. The CDR3: CAIQIAGELFF. CDR3 bases: TGTGCCATCCAGATAGCCGGGGAGCTGTTTTTT.

This rearrangement joins TRBV6-1 to TRBJ2-2, with 10 bases aligning to TRBD2. The CDR3 is made up of 15 amino acids. From germline, CDR1 is MNHNS and CDR2 SASEGT. J lost 5 bases, V lost 6 bases, and 6 bases had no gene match. CDR3 sequence: CASRPTSGLTGELFF. CDR3 DNA: TGTGCCAGCAGACCGACTAGCGGGTTAACCGGGGAGCTGTTTTTT.

CDR3 nucleotide sequence: TGTGCCAGCAGCGGACGGGACAGGGGTTACGAGCAGTACTTC. Protein product: CASSGRDRGYEQYF. The V gene is TRBV9, the J gene TRBJ2-7; 10 bases match TRBD1. There are 14 residues in the CDR3. Losses at the gene ends were 3 bases for V and 4 bases for J; bases not matched to a gene: 4. CDR1 and CDR2 from the germline V gene are SGDLS and YYNGEE.

The chain has TRBV25-1 and TRBJ2-1; 8 bases match TRBD1. The CDR3 length is 16 residues. After removal of 3 bases from V and 2 bases from J, the junction contained 6 bases not matched to a gene. Looked up from germline, CDR1 is MGHDK and CDR2 is SYGVNS. The CDR3 spells CASSDWGTGPYNEQFF. CDR3 sequence (DNA): TGTGCCAGCAGTGATTGGGGGACAGGCCCCTACAATGAGCAGTTCTTC.

The rearrangement joins TRBV14 to TRBJ2-1, with TRBD2 matching 7 bases. This CDR3 region has 16 residues. After removal of 1 base from V and 2 bases from J, the junction contained 5 bases not matched to a gene. The germline V gene encodes CDR1 SGHDN and CDR2 FVKESK. The CDR3 DNA sequence: TGTGCCAGCAGCCAAGGGCTAGCGGATACCTACAATGAGCAGTTCTTC. Its translation: CASSQGLADTYNEQFF.

The V call is TRBV5-4, the J call TRBJ1-4; 8 bases map to TRBD1. The V segment lost 4 bases and the J segment 6 bases; nucleotides outside the gene matches: 8. This CDR3 region has 15 residues. Germline-derived CDR1 and CDR2 are SGHNT and YYREEE (reference sequence). The CDR3, as DNA: TGTGCCAGCAGCGCCTTACAGGGGGGGGATGAAAAACTGTTTTTT. This gives the protein CASSALQGGDEKLFF.

The chain joins TRBV7-9 to TRBJ1-4; D is perhaps TRBD1 (5 bases). The CDR3 totals 13 residues. CDR1 SEHNR and CDR2 FQNEAQ come from the germline V gene (reference sequence). The V gene lost 5 bases and the J gene lost 6 bases, with 10 bases spanning the gap. CDR3 nucleotides: TGTGCCAGCAGCATCGGGACGGATGAAAAACTGTTTTTT. Protein sequence: CASSIGTDEKLFF.

CDR3 in DNA: TGTGCCAGCAGTCCCCCCAGTCGGGATCGTCACACCGGGGAGCTGTTTTTT. This sequence encodes CASSPPSRDRHTGELFF. V usage is TRBV28 and J usage is TRBJ2-2; D perhaps matches TRBD2 (5 bases). The CDR3 consists of 17 residues. V was trimmed by 5 bases and J by 3 bases, leaving 19 bases between them. The germline CDR1 and CDR2 sequences are MDHEN and SYDVKM.

The gene calls are TRBV20-1 and TRBJ2-2; maybe TRBD2 (5 bases). Trimming took off 0 bases at V and 3 bases at J, with 11 bases between the two ends. Per germline, CDR1 DFQATT and CDR2 SNEGSKA (reference sequence). The CDR3 contains 15 residues. CDR3 nucleotide sequence: TGCAGTGCTAGAGAAGGAACTAGGGACACCGGGGAGCTGTTTTTT. It codes for CSAREGTRDTGELFF.

The genes are TRBV20-1 and TRBJ2-1, with 10 bases aligning to TRBD2. CDR1 and CDR2 from the germline V gene are DFQATT and SNEGSKA (reference sequence). V shed 4 bases and J 8 bases; nucleotides not matched to a gene: 11. The CDR3 extends over 15 amino acids. DNA of the CDR3: TGCAGTGCTACCTCGACTAGCGGGCGGGAAGATGAGCAGTTCTTC. Its translation is CSATSTSGREDEQFF.

V and J are TRBV4-3 and TRBJ2-5; D gene ambiguous. Trimming cost V 4 bases and J 2 bases, with 11 bases left between them. Germline CDR1 and CDR2: LGHNA and YSLEER. The CDR3 has 14 amino acids. The CDR3: CASSPGPGQETQYF. The CDR3 bases are TGCGCCAGCAGCCCGGGTCCAGGTCAAGAGACCCAGTACTTC.

The V call is TRBV11-2, the J call TRBJ2-3, with 7 positions matching TRBD2. Germline V gene lookup returns CDR1 SGHAT and CDR2 FQNNGV. There are 16 residues in the CDR3. The J segment lost 1 base and the V segment lost 4 bases, leaving 8 bases of the junction unmatched. The CDR3 DNA is TGTGCCAGCAGCTCGACGACTAGCTCCCGCACAGATACGCAGTATTTT. Its protein product is CASSSTTSSRTDTQYF.

The chain uses TRBV24-1 and TRBJ2-7; the D gene could be TRBD1 or TRBD2 (5 bases each). CDR3 size: 14 residues. Trimming removed 4 bases from V and 2 bases from J, with 11 bases in between. CDR1 and CDR2 from the germline V gene are KGHDR and SFDVKD. CDR3 in DNA: TGTGCCACCAGTGACGCCGGGACCCCCTACGAGCAGTACTTC. This encodes CATSDAGTPYEQYF.

The chain recombines TRBV20-1 with TRBJ1-2; D call uncertain. The CDR3 is 11 amino acids. The germline V and J ends were trimmed by 3 bases and 8 bases, with 10 bases remaining between them. The V gene's germline CDR1 is DFQATT and CDR2 SNEGSKA (reference sequence). CDR3 nucleotide sequence: TGCAGTGCTAGGGGGAGTCACGGCTACACCTTC. It specifies CSARGSHGYTF.

This chain joins TRBV7-8 and TRBJ2-1, with 9 bases lining up with TRBD2. The ends lost 5 bases at V and 4 bases at J; junction bases unmatched: 12. This CDR3 is 17 amino acids long. Germline V gives CDR1 SGHVS, CDR2 FQNEAQ. The CDR3 region has the DNA TGTGCCAGCAGCCCCCGCGGCGCGGGAGGGGCTTACAATGAGCAGTTCTTC. The encoded protein is CASSPRGAGGAYNEQFF. The full variable domain, in which reference TRBV7-8 and TRBJ2-1 provide the parts outside the CDR3, is GAGVSQSPRYKVAKRGQDVALRCDPISGHVSLFWYQQALGQGPEFLTYFQNEAQLDKSGLPSDRFFAERPEGSVSTLKIQRTQQEDSAVYLCASSPRGAGGAYNEQFFGPGTRLTVL.

This rearrangement joins TRBV7-2 to TRBJ2-5; D gene uncertain. The V end lost 2 bases, the J end lost 1 base, and 11 bases lay between the germline ends. The CDR3 sequence is 15 residues long. Germline V gene lookup returns CDR1 SGHTA and CDR2 FQGNSA. In DNA, the CDR3 is TGTGCCAGCAGCTTATACGGATTTACCCAAGAGACCCAGTACTTC. The encoded protein is CASSLYGFTQETQYF. The full variable domain, rest sourced from reference TRBV7-2 and TRBJ2-5, is GAGVSQSPSNKVTEKGKDVELRCDPISGHTALYWYRQSLGQGLEFLIYFQGNSAPDKSGLPSDRFSAERTGGSVSTLTIQRTQQEDSAVYLCASSLYGFTQETQYFGPGTRLLVL.

V gene TRBV7-6 combines with J gene TRBJ2-7; the D gene is possibly TRBD2 (6 bases). Germline CDR1 SGHVS, CDR2 FNYEAQ. V lost 1 base and J lost 7, with 11 bases in between. The CDR3 extends over 13 amino acids. Here the CDR3 reads CASSLGGVGEQYF. The CDR3 nucleotides read TGTGCCAGCAGCTTAGGGGGGGTTGGGGAGCAGTACTTC.